This TCR beta chain originates from a study of blood T cell repertoires in COVID-19. Study context: From the United States, Italy and Spain came samples of acute and convalescent COVID-19. PBMCs, B-cell-depleted T cells, or T cells provided the cDNA or gDNA that made up the material.

Produced via immunoSEQ multiplex PCR; TCRdb's table is partial and in-frame only. There are around 200,000 clones in the sample; about nine tenths occur only once, and approximately 0.69% lies in the top ten. Germline CDR1 and CDR2: LNHDA and SQIVND (reference sequence). Trimming removed 5 bases at V and 3 bases at J, with 14 bases between. This CDR3 is 15 amino acids long. This clonotype was obtained from a man aged 35-49 years with acute or convalescent COVID-19. The sample taken for sequencing was peripheral blood. V usage is TRBV19 and J usage is TRBJ1-5, with D unresolved. CDR3 region: CASSPDIGLNQPQHF. Here the CDR3 DNA reads TGTGCCAGTAGTCCCGACATTGGCCTCAATCAGCCCCAGCATTTT.